This passage covers 21 T cell receptor beta chains from one sample sequenced in a study of CD8 T cells in ankylosing spondylitis (dated by TCRdb to about 2017). Libraries came from 5' RACE. For sequencing, an Illumina HiSeq 2500 was employed. TCRdb reprocessed the public reads (quality trimming at Q25 with fastp, clone calling with MiXCR) and kept in-frame beta chains. Entries are consolidated by CDR3 protein sequence, retaining the most common genes and DNA. The sample records more than 250,000 distinct CDR3 sequences, 6.5% to 10% of which are singletons. 13% to 15% of the sample goes to the ten largest clones. Results the study describes overall, beyond this receptor: A TCR beta motif made up of 7 to 9 highly homologous amino acid variants appeared to be characteristic of blood from ankylosing spondylitis patients.

The antigens for these receptors are not known. Sequenced: blood, either unsorted or a sorted T cell fraction (not recorded which). The source is a male donor with ankylosing spondylitis.

The chain links TRBV9 to TRBJ2-7; 9 bases map to TRBD1. V lost 0 bases and J lost 2; bases outside the gene matches: 3. Germline CDR1 SGDLS, CDR2 YYNGEE. CDR3 length: 15 residues. Written as DNA, the CDR3 is TGTGCCAGCAGCGTAGGACAGGGGGACGCCTACGAGCAGTACTTC. Its translation is CASSVGQGDAYEQYF.

This clonotype has a handful of counts. The V gene is TRBV12-3 or TRBV12-4, the J gene TRBJ2-1, with 7 bases identical to TRBD2. CDR3 length equals 15 residues. V shed 5 bases and J 6 bases; nucleotides not matched to a gene: 10. The CDR3 DNA is TGTGCCAGCAGTCCCGTAGCGGGCTCTCGCAATGAGCAGTTCTTC. Its translation is CASSPVAGSRNEQFF.

This clonotype was observed many times. The rearrangement uses TRBV7-3 and TRBJ2-4; 11 bases are shared with TRBD1. The CDR3 is 15 residues long. The V gene's germline CDR1 is SGHTA and CDR2 FQGTGA. Unmatched junction bases numbered 3, after V lost 0 bases and J lost 8 bases. CDR3 protein: CASSLTGTGGDIQYF. The CDR3 nucleotides read TGTGCCAGCAGCTTAACCGGGACAGGGGGGGACATTCAGTACTTC.

This sequence joins TRBV2 and TRBJ2-6; possibly TRBD2 for D (5 bases). The ends were cut back, 6 bases at V and 0 bases at J, with 12 bases in the middle. Per germline, CDR1 SNHLY and CDR2 FYNNEI. CDR3 length equals 16 residues. In DNA, the CDR3 is TGTGCCAGCAGGGCCGGAGGATCCTCTGGGGCCAACGTCCTGACTTTC. This gives the protein CASRAGGSSGANVLTF.

The V gene is TRBV10-3, the J gene TRBJ2-3; no reliable D call. Trimming removed 2 bases at V and 6 bases at J, with 9 bases between. Germline V lookup: CDR1 ENHRY, CDR2 SYGVKD. CDR3 size: 13 residues. CDR3 sequence reads: CAISENPWDTQYF. In DNA form, the CDR3 reads TGTGCCATCAGTGAGAACCCCTGGGATACGCAGTATTTT.

The CDR3 region is CASSTTTEGNSPLHF. In DNA form, the CDR3 reads TGTGCCAGCAGCACGACCACAGAAGGAAATTCACCCCTCCACTTT. The chain recombines TRBV7-9 with TRBJ1-6; no definite D call. CDR1 is SEHNR, CDR2 FQNEAQ, per germline (reference sequence). Trimming cost V 5 bases and J 7 bases, with 15 bases left between them. This CDR3 has 15 amino acids.

In its sample, this clonotype was seen a few times. The chain uses TRBV20-1 and TRBJ2-3; D not resolved. The CDR3 has 13 amino acids. V was clipped by 5 bases and J by 5 bases, with 14 bases between them. CDR1 is DFQATT and CDR2 is SNEGSKA in the germline V gene (reference sequence). CDR3 nucleotides: TGCAGTGCTCGCTCTAGGTTGAAAGATACGCAGTATTTT. Its translation: CSARSRLKDTQYF.

This clonotype was observed at least ten times. The chain recombines TRBV4-2 with TRBJ2-7; D remains ambiguous. Deletions cut 1 base from V and 2 bases from J, with 15 bases between. There are 16 residues in the CDR3. CDR1 and CDR2 from the germline V gene are LGHNA and YNFKEQ. The CDR3 DNA sequence: TGTGCCAGCAGCCAAGTCTCGTTGGCGAATCCCTACGAGCAGTACTTC. It yields the protein CASSQVSLANPYEQYF.

This clonotype was recorded a few times. At one of its ends the junction is not consistent with the germline gene, which may arise from a read error. The chain links TRBV29-1 to TRBJ2-5, with D perhaps matching TRBD2 (5 bases). Looked up from germline, CDR1 is SQVTM and CDR2 is ANQGSEA. This CDR3 contains 11 residues. The CDR3 loop is CSSGVGETQYF. The DNA for the CDR3 is TGTTCGTCCGGGGTAGGGGAGACCCAGTACTTC.

This clonotype was detected many times. J is TRBJ2-2 and V is TRBV12-3 or TRBV12-4; TRBD2 is a possible D gene (6 bases). Trimming pared 8 bases from V and 2 bases from J, leaving 15 bases between. The CDR3 contains 15 residues. CDR3 DNA sequence: TGTGCCAGCGTCTGGACTACTCCCAACACCGGGGAGCTGTTTTTT. Translating it yields CASVWTTPNTGELFF.

This sequence joins TRBV28 and TRBJ2-7; TRBD1 or TRBD2 may be the D gene (6 bases each). Germline lookup yields CDR1 MDHEN and CDR2 SYDVKM. With 7 bases removed from V and 2 bases from J, the gap between germline ends came to 15 bases. The CDR3 loop spans 14 amino acids. The CDR3 region is CASKLAQGTYEQYF. The CDR3 DNA sequence: TGTGCCAGCAAACTAGCCCAGGGGACCTACGAGCAGTACTTC.

Only a few counts were recorded for this clonotype. The CDR3 loop reads CASSLWGQGISDTQYF. The DNA of the CDR3 is TGTGCCAGCAGCTTGTGGGGACAGGGGATATCAGATACGCAGTATTTT. V and J are TRBV7-6 and TRBJ2-3, with 10 bases fitting TRBD1. V trimming: 3 bases; J trimming: 4 bases; junction bases outside the gene matches: 7. Germline V lookup: CDR1 SGHVS, CDR2 FNYEAQ. The CDR3 has 16 residues.

This clonotype was counted between two and nine times. This chain links TRBV5-4 with TRBJ1-5; tentatively, D is TRBD1 (5 bases). Germline loops: CDR1 SGHNT, CDR2 YYREEE (reference sequence). This CDR3 spans 14 amino acids. Trimming stripped 3 bases from V and 3 bases from J, with 10 bases between. CDR3 in DNA: TGTGCCAGCAGCTCCGGGGGAGACAATCAGCCCCAGCATTTT. Protein product: CASSSGGDNQPQHF.

The gene calls are TRBV27 and TRBJ1-5; no reliable D call. Trimming stripped 5 bases from V and 7 bases from J, with 18 bases between. The germline V gene encodes CDR1 MNHEY and CDR2 SMNVEV (reference sequence). This CDR3 has 15 residues. CDR3 residues: CASSPTRVGKQPQHF. CDR3 nucleotide sequence: TGTGCCAGCAGTCCTACCCGGGTCGGAAAACAGCCCCAGCATTTT.

This clonotype has just a few counts. The gene calls are TRBV7-3 and TRBJ2-5, with D possibly matching TRBD1 (5 bases). Germline V gene sequence: CDR1 SGHTA, CDR2 FQGTGA. V was shortened by 8 bases and J by 4 bases, with 14 bases between the two germline ends. The CDR3 is 13 residues long. CDR3 sequence (DNA): TGTGCCAGCTGTAAGGGGAATGGAGAGACCCAGTACTTC. Encoded protein: CASCKGNGETQYF. Full variable domain (missing parts from reference TRBV7-3 and TRBJ2-5): GAGVSQTPSNKVTEKGKYVELRCDPISGHTALYWYRQSLGQGPEFLIYFQGTGAADDSGLPNDRFFAVRPEGSVSTLKIQRTERGDSAVYLCASCKGNGETQYFGPGTRLLVL.

This clonotype was observed many times. The V gene is TRBV20-1, the J gene TRBJ2-1; 7 bases are shared with TRBD2. This CDR3 spans 15 amino acids. Germline V gene sequence: CDR1 DFQATT, CDR2 SNEGSKA (reference sequence). J was trimmed by 4 bases and V by 0 bases; bases with no gene match: 6. The CDR3 bases are TGCAGTGCTAGAGATACGAGGGAGGGGTACAATGAGCAGTTCTTC. Translation: CSARDTREGYNEQFF.

The chain joins TRBV18 to TRBJ2-3; 8 bases fit TRBD2. Germline loops: CDR1 KGHSH, CDR2 LQKENI. V shed 1 base and J 2 bases; nucleotides not matched to a gene: 2. CDR3 length: 15 amino acids. CDR3 in DNA: TGTGCCAGCTCACCACTAGCGGGGTTCACAGATACGCAGTATTTT. This codes for CASSPLAGFTDTQYF.

The V call is TRBV28, the J call TRBJ1-5; D not certain. The germline V gene has CDR1 MDHEN and CDR2 SYDVKM. Deletions cut 3 bases from V and 5 bases from J, with 20 bases between. This CDR3 spans 17 amino acids. CDR3 DNA: TGTGCCAGCAGTTTTAGGCCGACGAGGGTGGCCGATCAGCCCCAGCATTTT. Amino acids: CASSFRPTRVADQPQHF.

The genes are TRBV24-1 and TRBJ2-3; 12 bases are shared with TRBD2. Looked up from germline, CDR1 is KGHDR and CDR2 is SFDVKD. The CDR3 has 17 amino acids. After removal of 1 base from V and 4 bases from J, the junction contained 5 bases not matched to a gene. The chain's CDR3 is CATSDFASGRAADTQYF. The CDR3, as DNA: TGTGCCACCAGTGATTTCGCTAGCGGGAGGGCCGCAGATACGCAGTATTTT.

This clonotype has only a few counts. The V and J genes are TRBV6-4 and TRBJ2-3, with TRBD2 as a possible D gene (5 bases). The CDR3 runs to 15 residues. The V gene's germline CDR1 is MRHNA and CDR2 SNTAGT. V dropped 4 bases and J dropped 4 bases, with 15 bases sitting between them. The CDR3 nucleotides are TGTGCCAGCAGTGTGGGAGACTCGGCCTCAGATACGCAGTATTTT. Translated, it gives CASSVGDSASDTQYF.

This clonotype was observed a few times. The J gene is TRBJ2-2, the V gene TRBV24-1, with TRBD1 matching 8 bases. V lost 12 bases to trimming and J lost 4 bases; unmatched junction nucleotides: 9. The CDR3 is 14 residues long. Germline loops: CDR1 KGHDR, CDR2 SFDVKD. The CDR3 region has the DNA TGTGCCGCTTCAGGGGGCACAGGCACCGGGGAGCTGTTTTTT. Encoded protein: CAASGGTGTGELFF.